This TCR beta chain stems from a study of blood T cells in healthy people across ages (dated by TCRdb to between 2014 and 2017). As for the study more broadly: In model experiments, roughly one uniquely barcoded TCR beta cDNA molecule per two T cells was captured by template switching. The study measured age-related changes in TCR beta repertoire diversity using deep sequencing normalized with unique cDNA molecular identifiers. Four age groups were formed from the donors: young (average about 15 years), middle-aged (approximately 39), aged (over 55) and long-lived (82). To avoid experimental bias, donors of different ages were spread randomly across the sequencing lanes. Using the same blood draw, the study looked at two additional independent replicas of 1 million unique cDNA reads for two donors, one aged 18 to 30 and the other aged 80 or older. What the study reported, not specific to this receptor: Observed TCR beta diversity per million T cells fell roughly linearly with age, and a significant reduction was already apparent by age about 38. The percentage of naive T cells measured by flow cytometry correlated strongly with observed TCR beta diversity. Estimates of total diversity based on one million sequenced T cells were considered lower bounds and underestimates. Donor CMV infection status was unknown, potentially confounding age-related changes in expanded clonotypes. Since profiling was done on bulk unsorted PBMCs, naive and antigen-experienced compartments could not be conclusively compared. Compared with the aged group, the long-lived group had more naive CD4+ T cells, fewer expanded clones and increased TCR diversity, suggesting age selection.

The method was 5' RACE. Sequencing instrument: Illumina HiSeq 2500. A second about 7 to 11 cycle PCR used a sample-barcoded 5' primer and a J-beta primer mix. A unique molecular identifier was introduced onto each TCR beta cDNA molecule by a template-switch 5' adaptor carrying 12 random nucleotides. Each sample yielded at least 3 million CDR3-containing paired-end reads. First-strand cDNA was synthesized from all RNA with the Mint cDNA synthesis kit, primed by a TRBC-specific oligonucleotide. Following uracil-DNA glycosylase treatment, all cDNA underwent a first 18-cycle PCR with the universal primers M1SS and BC2_uni_R. The study's own analysis went as follows. For normalization, 1 million high-quality reads, each with a distinct molecular identifier, were randomly selected from each sample. Instead of being binned into consensus sequences, reads with shared molecular identifiers were discarded. MiTCR, run with a Q25 quality threshold and the strictest error-elimination algorithm, handled CDR3 identification, clonotype clustering and error correction. Lower-bound total TCR beta diversity was estimated with a nonparametric unseen species model using Euler transformation. Starting from the raw public reads, TCRdb applied fastp trimming at Q25, assembled clones with MiXCR and retained in-frame beta chains. Here each entry gathers all rows of one CDR3 protein and keeps the most common genes and DNA. Here the V and J calls rest on TCRdb's processing, not on the authors' analysis. For this sample there are under 950,000 distinct CDR3 sequences; about a fifth appear just once. The ten largest clones add up to approximately 20% of the sample.

The CDR3 runs 15 amino acids, cysteine and phenylalanine included. Only the CDR3 DNA is retained, 45 bases long and in frame from the first base. The germline V gene specifies SGDLS as CDR1 and YYNGEE as CDR2. V and J lose 0 bases and 3 bases, and a span of 9 bases separates them. Donors were a few dozen systemically healthy Caucasian individuals from Russia aged 6 to 90 years. Each donor gave about 9.2 milliliters of peripheral blood, drawn into EDTA-treated Vacutainer tubes. PBMCs were isolated by Ficoll-Paque density-gradient centrifugation, with at least 7 million obtained per sample. Total RNA was extracted from PBMCs with Trizol reagent, with at least 5.5 micrograms obtained per sample. For every donor, an aliquot of PBMCs went through flow cytometry to measure the percentages of naive CD45RAhigh/CD27high T cells. This clonotype occurred a few times. The antigen it recognizes is unknown. No per-base quality is available; no much larger clone lies one base away.

The sample was blood. Rearrangement joined TRBV9 to TRBJ2-2; the D gene lacks a confident call. This sequence was found in a man between 65 and 85 years old in good health. The encoded CDR3 is CASSVGQHYTGELFF. At the DNA level, the sequence is TGTGCCAGCAGCGTAGGACAACACTACACCGGGGAGCTGTTTTTT.